A selection of T cell receptor beta chains follows, all from one sample in a study of low-dose radiotherapy and immunotherapy resistance in tumors. TCRdb re-called the reads with MiXCR, one entry per CDR3 protein. Here the sample spans roughly 50,000 distinct CDR3 sequences, around 33% being singletons. Sequenced material: PBMCs, taken after low-dose radiotherapy plus immunotherapy. The receptors originated from a male donor with rectosigmoid adenocarcinoma. Each CDR3 is given with its conserved first and last residue. Each record gives: D gene, clone size, J gene, V gene, CDR3 protein, CDR3 DNA. The D gene is left open where the match is weak. Only some rows state a clone size, as once, few, many or a class for expanded clones.

NA	NA	TRBJ2-7	TRBV5-3	CASSPSTQRGYEQYF	TGTGCCAGCAGCCCTTCCACTCAGAGGGGCTACGAGCAGTACTTC
NA	many	TRBJ1-4	TRBV7-9	CASSWGSPGKLFF	TGTGCCAGCAGCTGGGGGTCCCCTGGAAAACTGTTTTTT
NA	NA	TRBJ2-7	TRBV28	CASSFSPSGILTSKQYF	TGTGCCAGCAGTTTTTCCCCCTCCGGGATCCTCACTTCGAAGCAGTACTTC
NA	NA	TRBJ1-3	TRBV28	CASSPPFSGNTIYF	TGTGCCAGCAGTCCCCCTTTCTCTGGAAACACCATATATTTT
NA	many	TRBJ2-7	TRBV6-2/TRBV6-3	CASSWDRTNEQYF	TGTGCCAGCAGTTGGGACCGAACTAACGAGCAGTACTTC
TRBD1	many	TRBJ2-2	TRBV4-2	CASSQPGQSTGELFF	TGTGCCAGCAGCCAACCGGGACAGAGCACCGGGGAGCTGTTTTTT
NA	NA	TRBJ2-7	TRBV29-1	CSVEVGGRGTGEQYF	TGCAGCGTTGAAGTAGGGGGGAGGGGTACTGGTGAGCAGTACTTC
NA	NA	TRBJ2-2	TRBV11-2	CASSLVGPGELFFFFFFFF	NA
NA	NA	TRBJ2-1	TRBV4-2	CASSQERAGRLNEQFF	TGTGCCAGCAGCCAAGAAAGAGCGGGTAGGTTAAATGAGCAGTTCTTC
TRBD2	NA	TRBJ2-5	TRBV5-1	CASSSGTSGKETQYF	TGCGCCAGCAGCTCGGGGACTAGCGGGAAAGAGACCCAGTACTTC
NA	many	TRBJ1-2	TRBV7-2	CASSLALVAGNYGYTF	TGTGCCAGCAGCTTAGCGCTGGTCGCCGGTAACTATGGCTACACCTTC
NA	NA	TRBJ2-3	TRBV7-2	CASTSGWNLDTQYF	TGTGCCAGCACTTCTGGGTGGAATTTGGATACGCAGTATTTT
NA	few	TRBJ2-3	TRBV6-2/TRBV6-3	CASSRKAAVYDTQYF	TGTGCCAGCAGTCGTAAGGCGGCCGTGTACGATACGCAGTATTTT
NA	many	TRBJ1-1	TRBV18	CASSPDGGVAFF	TGTGCCAGCTCACCAGATGGGGGTGTAGCTTTCTTT
TRBD1	NA	TRBJ2-2	TRBV5-1	CASGQTGGNTGELFF	TGCGCCAGCGGGCAGACAGGGGGCAACACCGGGGAGCTGTTTTTT
TRBD1	many	TRBJ1-4	TRBV6-6	CASSYGTGGKTNEKLFF	TGTGCCAGCAGTTACGGGACAGGAGGAAAGACTAATGAAAAACTGTTTTTT
TRBD2	many	TRBJ2-3	TRBV5-1	CASSAGADTQYF	TGCGCCAGCAGCGCGGGAGCAGATACGCAGTATTTT
NA	few	TRBJ2-5	TRBV28	CASSRLTARQETQYF	TGTGCCAGCAGTCGCCTGACAGCTCGCCAAGAGACCCAGTACTTC
TRBD1	NA	TRBJ2-7	TRBV10-3	CAISGGTALYEQYF	TGTGCCATCAGTGGGGGGACAGCCCTCTACGAGCAGTACTTC
TRBD1	NA	TRBJ2-7	TRBV6-5	CASKRDRASYEQYF	TGTGCCAGCAAGAGGGACAGGGCTTCCTACGAGCAGTACTTC
NA	medium-sized	TRBJ2-5	TRBV6-2/TRBV6-3	CASKKFSAGLDQETQYF	TGTGCCAGCAAGAAGTTTTCGGCAGGGTTAGACCAAGAGACCCAGTACTTC
TRBD1	many	TRBJ2-5	TRBV24-1	CATSLGNTGGQETQYF	TGTGCCACCTCCTTGGGGAATACAGGGGGTCAGGAGACCCAGTACTTC